What follows are 7 T cell receptor beta chains derived from one specimen sequenced in a study of blood T cell repertoires in COVID-19. Sequencing was performed with immunoSEQ multiplex PCR; in TCRdb, only in-frame clones are kept and a portion is missing. Here the sample spans approximately 170,000 clones, around 86% being singletons. Specimen: peripheral blood. Source of these receptors: a woman older than 75 in a cohort sampled during active or convalescent COVID-19.

The V call is TRBV11-2, the J call TRBJ1-2, with D maybe TRBD1 (6 bases). Trimming shortened V by 5 bases and J by 1 base, and 11 bases separated the two germline ends. Per the germline V gene, CDR1 is SGHAT and CDR2 is FQNNGV. CDR3 length: 14 residues. CDR3 coding DNA: TGTGCCAGCAGCCAGGACAGACTTAACTATGGCTACACCTTC. Translating gives CASSQDRLNYGYTF.

This clone was seen many times. The rearrangement links TRBV19 to TRBJ1-6, with unresolved D. V was trimmed by 3 bases and J by 6 bases, leaving 9 bases between them. The V gene's germline CDR1 is LNHDA and CDR2 SQIVND (reference sequence). The CDR3 extends over 14 amino acids. The CDR3 here is CASSIGLGNSPLHF. The DNA for the CDR3 is TGTGCCAGTAGTATTGGGCTTGGTAATTCACCCCTCCACTTT. Full variable domain (outside the CDR3, taken from reference TRBV19 and TRBJ1-6): DGGITQSPKYLFRKEGQNVTLSCEQNLNHDAMYWYRQDPGQGLRLIYYSQIVNDFQKGDIAEGYSVSREKKESFPLTVTSAQKNPTAFYLCASSIGLGNSPLHFGNGTRLTVT.

This sequence joins TRBV5-1 and TRBJ2-7; 8 positions match TRBD2. The V and J ends lost 2 bases and 3 bases, in that order; junction bases with no gene match: 7. This CDR3 spans 15 amino acids. CDR1 is SGHRS, CDR2 YFSETQ, per germline. The CDR3 DNA reads as TGCGCCAGCAGCTTCTCGCGGGGGGTCTTCTACGAGCAGTACTTC. Its translation: CASSFSRGVFYEQYF.

The sample holds one count of this clone. This chain connects TRBV19 to TRBJ1-1; D is uncertain. The CDR3 has 14 residues. Between the trimmed V and J ends, which lost 4 bases and 6 bases, there was a span of 15 bases. Germline assignment: CDR1 LNHDA and CDR2 SQIVND (reference sequence). The CDR3 here is CASSTRIGGPEAFF. CDR3 nucleotide sequence: TGTGCCAGTAGTACTCGCATCGGCGGCCCTGAAGCTTTCTTT.

The chain joins TRBV28 to TRBJ1-6; a possible D gene is TRBD1 (5 bases). This CDR3 has 15 residues. Trimming shortened V by 4 bases and J by 7 bases, and 14 bases separated the two germline ends. Germline CDR1 MDHEN, CDR2 SYDVKM. The CDR3 nucleotides are TGTGCCAGCAGTTCCGGACACCGGGGGAATTCACCCCTCCACTTT. Its translation is CASSSGHRGNSPLHF. Together with reference TRBV28 and TRBJ1-6, the CDR3 gives the full variable domain: DVKVTQSSRYLVKRTGEKVFLECVQDMDHENMFWYRQDPGLGLRLIYFSYDVKMKEKGDIPEGYSVSREKKERFSLILESASTNQTSMYLCASSSGHRGNSPLHFGNGTRLTVT.

The J gene is TRBJ2-2, the V gene TRBV19, with 7 nucleotides matching TRBD1. Germline V CDR1 and CDR2: LNHDA, SQIVND (reference sequence). V dropped 7 bases and J dropped 6; count of bases not matched to a gene: 8. The CDR3 contains 14 residues. CDR3 in DNA: TGTGCCAGTAAAGCAGGGGGTAAAGCCGGGGAGCTGTTTTTT. It is translated as CASKAGGKAGELFF.

This clone was counted once. The chain combines TRBV6-5 with TRBJ2-7; TRBD1 is a possible D gene (6 bases). CDR3 length: 15 amino acids. The V end was cut by 0 bases, the J end by 0 bases, with 9 bases between. CDR1 is MNHEY and CDR2 is SVGAGI in the germline V gene. CDR3 DNA: TGTGCCAGCAGTTACTCAGGGGGACCCTCCTACGAGCAGTACGTC. This gives the protein CASSYSGGPSYEQYV.